A selection of T cell receptor beta chains follows, all from one sample in a study of cytomegalovirus exposure and HLA in healthy donors. Data came from immunoSEQ multiplex PCR; TCRdb stores just in-frame clones and leaves some out. Of around 150,000 clones in the sample, around 80% were seen once. Input material: PBMCs. The receptors here all came from a human donor in good health. The CDR3 runs from the conserved cysteine through the conserved F or W. Each record gives: clone size, V gene, CDR3 protein. Not every row has a clone size; where given, it reads once, few, many or a size class.

-,TRBV6-5,CASSSRGTSYNEQFF
few,TRBV25-1,CASSGRGTGMSEQYF
-,TRBV29-1,CSVEDTGDYGYTF
-,TRBV15,CATSRDRRQDEKLFF
-,TRBV9,CASSAEGQLNTEAFF
once,TRBV29-1,CSVTDTGYEQYF
-,TRBV9,CASSGETSGTSAEQFF
-,TRBV9,CASSVDQGGDTQYF
-,TRBV11-2,CASSYRDRELYEQYF
-,TRBV6-5,CASSPPGNQPQHF
-,TRBV6-6,CASSPSRDYEQYF
-,TRBV19,CASSDRGFGDYGYTF
-,TRBV4-1,CASSQPTSGRGEQYF
-,TRBV7-9,CASSLVGNNEQFF
-,TRBV7-2,CASTGLGQETQYF
-,TRBV19,CASSTGNEQYF
-,TRBV5-4,CASSLTGLETQYF
-,TRBV9,CASSSKTSSTGELFF
-,TRBV6-4,CASSESSADTGELFF
-,TRBV5-1,CASSTGTAPFNYGYTF
few,TRBV9,CASSVSGTGSYEQYF
once,TRBV7-6,CASCPAGGIPYNEQFF
-,TRBV6-5,CASSQRRGETQYF
-,TRBV19,CASRQAAGTGAGNTIYF
-,TRBV7-9,CASSSIQGSYEQYF
-,TRBV25-1,CASSPPGNEQFF
-,TRBV5-6,CASSLVVAGNYGYTF
-,TRBV5-8,CASSLKWGQGSYEQYF
-,TRBV14,CASSQDRGMSEAFF
-,TRBV5-4,CASTLRMGAVYNEQFF
-,TRBV13,CASSKGGEQYF
-,TRBV19,CASALRWGVNTEAFF
-,TRBV13,CASSLSLAGKSSYEQYF
few,TRBV5-1,CASSGLEAQYF
few,TRBV6-4,CASKLRSSQPQHF
-,TRBV6-5,CASSYRRQGFSGYTF
-,TRBV5-8,CASSWGTGNTEAFF
-,TRBV6-6,CASILTTGGSSEAFF
-,TRBV2,CASSDGLAGTDTQYF
once,TRBV4-3,CASSQVEGTGGTEAFF
-,TRBV5-3,CARSLARAGNTIYF
-,TRBV6-5,CASSYPGTDTQYF
few,TRBV4-3,CASSRGTGGLNTEAFF